This T cell receptor beta chain was sequenced for a study of early T cells in non-severe SARS-CoV-2 infection (TCRdb year 2021). Concerning the study at large: Because TCR sequencing relied on bulk RNA taken from unsorted whole blood, pairing of alpha and beta chains was not possible. Beyond this particular receptor, the publication reports: VDJdb matching was skewed toward anti-spike CD8 responses and likely underestimated virus-specific expansions by missing private and CD4 specificities.

There are many counts of this clonotype. The antigen it binds to is not known. Base qualities are not recorded, but no much larger clone differs from it by a single base. To prepare the library, 5' RACE was applied. The sample was run on a NextSeq 500. To correct for sequencing error and PCR bias, the TCR library protocol tagged individual cDNA molecules with unique molecular identifiers. Both TCR alpha and beta chains were sequenced, and tight co-correlation was observed between alpha and beta sequence abundances in each sample. In the authors' own workflow: V gene, J gene and CDR3 annotation of TCR sequences was performed with Decombinator V4. TCRs were defined as expanded if a significant change between any two time points was detected under a Poisson model with p below 0.0001. Abundances of TCRs were expressed as counts per million after normalisation to the total number of TCRs sequenced in each sample. TRAV1-2 paired with TRAJ12, TRAJ20 or TRAJ33 defined MAIT TCRs, while TRAV10 paired with TRAJ18 defined iNKT TCRs. VDJdb, accessed on 1 November 2021, was searched for TCRs annotated for CMV, EBV and SARS-CoV-2, and TCRs annotated for more than one antigen were excluded. The public reads were run again by TCRdb, first through fastp at Q25 and then through MiXCR, and only productive beta chains were kept. CDR3 protein duplicates are merged, each entry listing the most common genes and DNA. TCRdb's processing, not the authors', yielded these V and J calls. This sample lists tens of thousands of distinct CDR3 sequences; less than 6% were detected once. Of the sample, under 6% falls within the top ten clones.

A case-control design nested within a healthcare worker cohort in London, UK, was used, with weekly nasopharyngeal swab PCR tests and blood sampling performed. Healthcare workers were recruited during the week of the UK lockdown, between 23 and 31 March 2020, and followed weekly for up to 16 weeks. The CDR3 contains 15 residues, cysteine and phenylalanine counted. Left in the record is the CDR3 DNA by itself, 45 bases read in frame from the first base. CDR1 and CDR2 (KGHDR, SFDVKD) derive from the germline V gene. Here V drops 1 base and J drops 5 bases, and the junction holds 4 bases not matched to any gene.

The source was whole blood, collected at baseline. The clonotype originates from an adult who was a healthcare worker with PCR-confirmed SARS-CoV-2 infection or an uninfected control (not recorded which). The receptor chain draws on TRBV24-1 and TRBJ2-1, with 7 bases matching TRBD1. The nucleotide sequence is given as TGTGCCACCAGTGATTTTGAGCAGGGGGACAATGAGCAGTTCTTC. This codes for CATSDFEQGDNEQFF.